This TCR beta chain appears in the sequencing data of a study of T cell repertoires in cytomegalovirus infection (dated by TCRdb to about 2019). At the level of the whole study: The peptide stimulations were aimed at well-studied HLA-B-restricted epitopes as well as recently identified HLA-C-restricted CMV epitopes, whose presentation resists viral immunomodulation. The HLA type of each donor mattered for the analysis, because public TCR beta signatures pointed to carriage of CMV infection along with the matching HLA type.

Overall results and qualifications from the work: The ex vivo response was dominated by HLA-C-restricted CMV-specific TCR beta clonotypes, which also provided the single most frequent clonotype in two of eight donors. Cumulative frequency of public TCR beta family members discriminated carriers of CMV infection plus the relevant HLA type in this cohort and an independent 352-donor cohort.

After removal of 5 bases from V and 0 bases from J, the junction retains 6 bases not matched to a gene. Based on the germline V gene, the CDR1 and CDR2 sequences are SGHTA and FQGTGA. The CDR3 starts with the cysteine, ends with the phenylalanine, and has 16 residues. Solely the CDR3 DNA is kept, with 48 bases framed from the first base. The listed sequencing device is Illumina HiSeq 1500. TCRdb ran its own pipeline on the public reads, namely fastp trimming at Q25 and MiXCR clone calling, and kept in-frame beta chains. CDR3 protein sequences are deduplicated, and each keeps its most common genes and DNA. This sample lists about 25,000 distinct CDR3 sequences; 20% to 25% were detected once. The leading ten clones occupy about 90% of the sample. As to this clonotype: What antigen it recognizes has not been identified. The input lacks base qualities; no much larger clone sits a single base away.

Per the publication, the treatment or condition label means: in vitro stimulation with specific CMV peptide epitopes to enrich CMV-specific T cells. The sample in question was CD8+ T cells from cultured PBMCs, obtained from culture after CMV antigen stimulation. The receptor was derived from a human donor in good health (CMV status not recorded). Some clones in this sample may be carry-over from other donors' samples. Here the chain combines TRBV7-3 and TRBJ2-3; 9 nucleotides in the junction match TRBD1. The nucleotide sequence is TGTGCCAGCAGCCCCGAGGGACAGGGTAGCACAGATACGCAGTATTTT. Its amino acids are CASSPEGQGSTDTQYF. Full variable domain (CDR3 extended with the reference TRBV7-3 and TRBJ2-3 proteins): GAGVSQTPSNKVTEKGKYVELRCDPISGHTALYWYRQSLGQGPEFLIYFQGTGAADDSGLPNDRFFAVRPEGSVSTLKIQRTERGDSAVYLCASSPEGQGSTDTQYFGPGTRLTVL.